This T cell receptor (beta chain) was documented in a study of regulatory T cells in long-lasting Graves disease. Background on the study: Over 5 years of antithyroid drugs plus positive TSH receptor antibodies defined persistent Graves' disease.

CDR3 length: 13 residues. CDR1 is DFQATT, CDR2 SNEGSKA, per germline (reference sequence). With V trimmed by 7 bases and J by 5 bases, 6 bases remained unmatched. Time point specified: persistent/refractory GD, antithyroid drugs over 5 years with positive TRAb. From RNA extracted from PBMCs, the TCR library was made. With iRepertoire HTBI primers and Arm-PCR of CDR3 regions, TCR beta libraries were built. A single record per CDR3 protein comes from TCRdb applying MiXCR to the multiplex PCR reads. The repertoire consists of around 430,000 distinct CDR3 sequences, with 20% to 25% occurring once and the leading ten covering 13%.

This material consisted of peripheral blood mononuclear cells (PBMCs), taken when the disease was refractory, from a patient treated with antithyroid drugs. The chain has TRBV20-1 and TRBJ1-5, with 9 positions matching TRBD1. The TCR comes from a female donor with Graves disease. CDR3 residues: CSVDRGYDQPQHF. DNA for the CDR3: TGCAGTGTCGACAGGGGGTACGATCAGCCCCAGCATTTT.